This T cell receptor (beta chain) was recovered during a study of blood T cell repertoires in COVID-19. Overall study context: PBMCs, B-cell-depleted T cells, or T cells provided the cDNA or gDNA that made up the material.

Trimming took off 0 bases at V and 7 bases at J, with 16 bases between the two ends. Per the germline V gene, CDR1 is MNHNY and CDR2 is SVGAGI (reference sequence). CDR3 size: 15 residues. Some clones are missing from TCRdb's copy, which holds only in-frame ones; the method was immunoSEQ multiplex PCR. The sample gives roughly 280,000 clones, about nine tenths of which show up once; around 2.1% is in the top ten. Sequenced input: peripheral blood. The chain carries TRBV6-6 and TRBJ2-7; possible D gene TRBD1, 6 bases. The TCR originated in a man between 45 and 60 years old with acute or convalescent COVID-19. The chain's CDR3 is CASSYSAGAGVEQYF. The CDR3 DNA follows: TGTGCCAGCAGTTACTCGGCAGGGGCAGGGGTAGAGCAGTACTTC.